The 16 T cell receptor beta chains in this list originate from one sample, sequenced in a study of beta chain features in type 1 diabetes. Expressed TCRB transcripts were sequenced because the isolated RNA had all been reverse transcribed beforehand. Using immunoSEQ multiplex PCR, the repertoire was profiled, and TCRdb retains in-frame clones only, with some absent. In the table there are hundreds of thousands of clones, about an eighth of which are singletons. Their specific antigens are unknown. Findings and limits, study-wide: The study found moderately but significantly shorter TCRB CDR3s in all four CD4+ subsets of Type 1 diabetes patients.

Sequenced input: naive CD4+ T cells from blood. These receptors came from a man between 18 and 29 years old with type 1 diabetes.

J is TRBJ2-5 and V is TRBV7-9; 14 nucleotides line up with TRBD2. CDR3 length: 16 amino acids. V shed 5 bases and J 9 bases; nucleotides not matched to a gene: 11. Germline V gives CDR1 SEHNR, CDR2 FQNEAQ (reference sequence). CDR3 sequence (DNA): TGTGCCAGCAGCGGCCGACTAGCGGGGGGGCCCATGGCCCAGTACTTC. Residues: CASSGRLAGGPMAQYF.

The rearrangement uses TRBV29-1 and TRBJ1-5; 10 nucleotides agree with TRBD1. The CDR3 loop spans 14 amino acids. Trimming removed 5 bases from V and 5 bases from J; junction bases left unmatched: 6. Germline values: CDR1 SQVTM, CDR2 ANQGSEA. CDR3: CSVLTGGSDQPQHF. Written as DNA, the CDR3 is TGCAGCGTTCTGACAGGGGGCTCAGATCAGCCCCAGCATTTT.

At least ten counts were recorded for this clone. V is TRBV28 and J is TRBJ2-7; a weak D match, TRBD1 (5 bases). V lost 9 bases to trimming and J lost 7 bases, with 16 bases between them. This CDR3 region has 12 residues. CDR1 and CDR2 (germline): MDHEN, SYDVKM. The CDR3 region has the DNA TGTGCCAGTACAGGATGGTCTGAAGAGCAGTACTTC. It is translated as CASTGWSEEQYF.

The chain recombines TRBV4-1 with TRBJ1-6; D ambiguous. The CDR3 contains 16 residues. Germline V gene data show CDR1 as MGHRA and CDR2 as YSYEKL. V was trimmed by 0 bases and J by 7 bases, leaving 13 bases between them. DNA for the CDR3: TGCGCCAGCAGCCAAGATCTGGGGAGAATGAATTCACCCCTCCACTTT. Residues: CASSQDLGRMNSPLHF.

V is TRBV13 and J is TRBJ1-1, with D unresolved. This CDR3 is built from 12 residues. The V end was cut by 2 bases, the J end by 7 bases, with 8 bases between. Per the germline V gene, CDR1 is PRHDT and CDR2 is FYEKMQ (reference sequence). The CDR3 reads CASSLRTSEAFF. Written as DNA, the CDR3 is TGTGCCAGCAGCTTACGAACTAGTGAAGCTTTCTTT.

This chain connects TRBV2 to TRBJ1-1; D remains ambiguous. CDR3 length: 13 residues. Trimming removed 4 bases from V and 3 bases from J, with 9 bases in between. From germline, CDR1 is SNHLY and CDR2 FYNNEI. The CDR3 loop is CASSGHRDTEAFF. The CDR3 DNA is TGTGCCAGCAGTGGCCACCGGGACACTGAAGCTTTCTTT.

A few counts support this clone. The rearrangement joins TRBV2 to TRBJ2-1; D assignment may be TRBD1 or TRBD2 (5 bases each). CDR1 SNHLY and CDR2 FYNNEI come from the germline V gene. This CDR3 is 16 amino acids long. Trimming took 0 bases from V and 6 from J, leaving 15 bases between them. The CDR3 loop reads CASSEALGAEVNEQFF. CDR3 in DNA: TGTGCCAGCAGTGAAGCGCTTGGGGCGGAGGTCAATGAGCAGTTCTTC.

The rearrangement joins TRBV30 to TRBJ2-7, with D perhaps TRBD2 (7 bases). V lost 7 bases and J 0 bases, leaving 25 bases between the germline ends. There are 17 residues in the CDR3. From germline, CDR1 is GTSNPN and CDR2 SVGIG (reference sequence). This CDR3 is CALTEPPGGRSSYEQYF. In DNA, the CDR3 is TGTGCCTTAACCGAACCACCGGGGGGCCGGAGCTCCTACGAGCAGTACTTC.

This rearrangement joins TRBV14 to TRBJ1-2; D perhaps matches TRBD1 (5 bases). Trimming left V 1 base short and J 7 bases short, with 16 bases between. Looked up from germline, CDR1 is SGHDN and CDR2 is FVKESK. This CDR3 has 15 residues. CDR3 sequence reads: CASSQGRGLIIGYTF. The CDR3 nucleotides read TGTGCCAGCAGCCAAGGAAGGGGATTAATTATTGGCTACACCTTC.

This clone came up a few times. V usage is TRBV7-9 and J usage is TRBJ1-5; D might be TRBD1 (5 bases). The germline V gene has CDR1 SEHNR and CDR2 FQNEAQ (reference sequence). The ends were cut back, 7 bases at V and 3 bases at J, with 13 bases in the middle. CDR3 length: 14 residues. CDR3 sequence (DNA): TGTGCCAGCACCAGGGACTCCTACAATCAGCCCCAGCATTTT. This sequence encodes CASTRDSYNQPQHF.

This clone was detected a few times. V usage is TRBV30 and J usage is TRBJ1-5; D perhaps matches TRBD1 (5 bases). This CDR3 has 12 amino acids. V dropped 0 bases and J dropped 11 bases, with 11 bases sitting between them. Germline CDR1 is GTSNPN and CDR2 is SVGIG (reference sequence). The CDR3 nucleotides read TGTGCCTGGAGTGTACAGGACACAGCCCAGCATTTT. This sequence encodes CAWSVQDTAQHF. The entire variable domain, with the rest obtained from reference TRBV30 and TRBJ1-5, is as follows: SQTIHQWPATLVQPVGSPLSLECTVEGTSNPNLYWYRQAAGRGLQLLFYSVGIGQISSEVPQNLSASRPQDRQFILSSKKLLLSDSGFYLCAWSVQDTAQHFGDGTRLSIL.

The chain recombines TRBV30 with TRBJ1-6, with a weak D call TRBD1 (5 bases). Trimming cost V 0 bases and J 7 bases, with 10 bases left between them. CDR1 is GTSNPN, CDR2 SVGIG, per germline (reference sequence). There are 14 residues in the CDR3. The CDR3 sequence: CAWSVPRGNSPLHF. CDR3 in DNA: TGTGCCTGGAGTGTACCCCGGGGGAATTCACCCCTCCACTTT.

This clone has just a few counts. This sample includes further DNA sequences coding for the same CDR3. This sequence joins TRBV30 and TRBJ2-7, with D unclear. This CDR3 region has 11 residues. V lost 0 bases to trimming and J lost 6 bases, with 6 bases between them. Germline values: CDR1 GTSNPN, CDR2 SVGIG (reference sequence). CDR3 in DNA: TGTGCCTGGAGTGTATCAGGCGAGCAGTACTTC. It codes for CAWSVSGEQYF.

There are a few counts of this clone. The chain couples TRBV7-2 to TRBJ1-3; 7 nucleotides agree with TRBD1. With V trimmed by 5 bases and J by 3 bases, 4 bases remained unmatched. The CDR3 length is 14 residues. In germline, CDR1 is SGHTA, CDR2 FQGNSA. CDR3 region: CASSRQGDGNTIYF. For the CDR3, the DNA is TGTGCCAGCAGCCGACAGGGAGATGGAAACACCATATATTTT.

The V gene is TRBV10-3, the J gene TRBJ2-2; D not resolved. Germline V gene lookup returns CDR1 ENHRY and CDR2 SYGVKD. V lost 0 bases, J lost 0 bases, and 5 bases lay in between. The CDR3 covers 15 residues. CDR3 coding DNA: TGTGCCATCAGTGAGTCGACGTCGAACACCGGGGAGCTGTTTTTT. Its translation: CAISESTSNTGELFF.

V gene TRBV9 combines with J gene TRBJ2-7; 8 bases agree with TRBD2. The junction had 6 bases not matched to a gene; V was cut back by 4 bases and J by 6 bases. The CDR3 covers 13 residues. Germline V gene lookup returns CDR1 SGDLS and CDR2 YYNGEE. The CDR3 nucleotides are TGTGCCAGCAGCCACGGGGGGGCTGTCGAGCAGTACTTC. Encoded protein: CASSHGGAVEQYF. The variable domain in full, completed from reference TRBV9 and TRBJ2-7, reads DSGVTQTPKHLITATGQRVTLRCSPRSGDLSVYWYQQSLDQGLQFLIQYYNGEERAKGNILERFSAQQFPDLHSELNLSSLELGDSALYFCASSHGGAVEQYFGPGTRLTVT.